This TCR beta chain emerged from a study of shared clonotypes between healthy human individuals. The study's findings and limits: Generally, naive subsets came out with larger estimated richness than memory subsets.

A note on this clone: Its antigen is unknown.

Germline values: CDR1 SQVTM, CDR2 ANQGSEA. Trimming stripped 3 bases from V and 4 bases from J, with 10 bases between. The CDR3 runs to 13 residues. Donors were healthy HIV-negative adults without recently reported acute infections or vaccinations. Method: immunoSEQ multiplex PCR; TCRdb's copy keeps in-frame clones and lacks some. This sample has over a million clones, with more than 95% found just once. The clonotype comes from a man aged 25 to 40 in good health. Sequencing used naive CD4+ T cells sorted from blood. Subset noted: CD45RA+ positively selected. V usage is TRBV29-1 and J usage is TRBJ1-5; D is unclear. CDR3 nucleotides: TGCAGCGTTGAGGGTAGGGCAAATCAGCCCCAGCATTTT. This sequence encodes CSVEGRANQPQHF.